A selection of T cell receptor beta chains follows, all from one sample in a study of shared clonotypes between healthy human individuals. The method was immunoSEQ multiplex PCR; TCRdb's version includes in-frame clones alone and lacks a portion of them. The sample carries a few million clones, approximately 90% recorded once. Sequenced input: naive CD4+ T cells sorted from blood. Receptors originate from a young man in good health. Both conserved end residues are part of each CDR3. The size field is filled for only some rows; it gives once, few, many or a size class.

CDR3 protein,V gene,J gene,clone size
CASSFSDIINSPLHF,TRBV28,TRBJ1-6,.
CASSPGNQETQYF,TRBV18,TRBJ2-5,.
CASSKEGARSPLHF,TRBV11-2,TRBJ1-6,.
CASSSDRGNYGYTF,TRBV7-9,TRBJ1-2,.
CALGDRGNQPQHF,TRBV6-1,TRBJ1-5,.
CASSPRRDWTTNEQFF,TRBV7-9,TRBJ2-1,.
CASRDGRGQETQYF,TRBV10-2,TRBJ2-5,.
CASSPLDGLETQYF,TRBV18,TRBJ2-5,.
CASSLGRTLNEKLFF,TRBV11-2,TRBJ1-4,.
CASSRWTSGSDTQYF,TRBV7-2,TRBJ2-3,.
CASSGDRGKAFF,TRBV10-1,TRBJ1-1,.
CASSNGREVGYTF,TRBV6-5,TRBJ1-2,few
CSGYQGRDTQYF,TRBV29-1,TRBJ2-3,.
CASSSAIGTVNTEAFF,TRBV6-5,TRBJ1-1,.
CASTERDPGTQYF,TRBV23-1,TRBJ2-3,.
CASSLEASTDTQYF,TRBV7-2,TRBJ2-3,.
CASTCPRKTINQPQHF,TRBV7-9,TRBJ1-5,.
CASSLESLAKNIQYF,TRBV7-2,TRBJ2-4,.
CASSFLRGAYEQYF,TRBV7-2,TRBJ2-7,.
CASSLVWSTEAFF,TRBV11-2,TRBJ1-1,.
CASSPRGGGSLSNNEQFF,TRBV4-3,TRBJ2-1,once
CAISPTGKETQYF,TRBV10-3,TRBJ2-5,.
CASSLQGETQYF,TRBV7-6,TRBJ2-5,.
CASTADRGHTGELFF,TRBV2,TRBJ2-2,.
CASSLDEVAGGTEAFF,TRBV7-9,TRBJ1-1,.
CASSPGRLGDTQYF,TRBV28,TRBJ2-3,.
CASSTRSLRVEKLFF,TRBV6-1,TRBJ1-4,.
CASSSGTGGGYGYTF,TRBV7-2,TRBJ1-2,.
CASSTPWGGTENTDTQYF,TRBV28,TRBJ2-3,.
CASSVPGQGSTYEQYF,TRBV25-1,TRBJ2-7,.
CATSRLGREKLFF,TRBV15,TRBJ1-4,few
CASSFEGGNAEAFF,TRBV28,TRBJ1-1,.
CASSLVGRTGMNTEAFF,TRBV5-1,TRBJ1-1,once
CASSLMQATDTQYF,TRBV7-2,TRBJ2-3,.
CAWAREETQYF,TRBV30,TRBJ2-5,.
CAWGGGQGFGYTF,TRBV30,TRBJ1-2,once
CASLYEQYF,TRBV9,TRBJ2-7,.
CASTGRVVVSDNEQYF,TRBV28,TRBJ2-7,.
CASSETGLGGYEQYF,TRBV2,TRBJ2-7,.
CASSPDLGPGVDTQYF,TRBV6-6,TRBJ2-3,.
CATKGTSGRAVEQYF,TRBV11-2,TRBJ2-7,.
CASSDPGTGYNQPQHF,TRBV19,TRBJ1-5,.